Listed below are T cell receptor beta chains from one sample, sequenced in a study of human T cells and chemical hapten exposure. Each CDR3 protein is one row after TCRdb ran MiXCR on the RACE reads. This table holds 65,000 to 95,000 distinct CDR3 sequences, around 11% found once. Sequenced material: whole blood, taken in connection with sensitization to the hapten diphenylcyclopropenone (DPC). These receptors all stem from a woman aged 55 to 70 with alopecia areata. Some clones in this sample may be carry-over from other donors' samples. CDR3s leave out the opening cysteine and the closing phenylalanine or tryptophan. D genes are given only for firm matches. Size tells how often a clone was seen (once, few, many) or the class of an expanded clone, and some rows leave it out.

V gene: TRBV7-3
clone size: few
CDR3 length: 14
J gene: TRBJ1-1
D gene: TRBD1
CDR3 protein: ASSSGQGLGDTEAF

V gene: TRBV4-2
clone size: .
CDR3 length: 11
J gene: TRBJ2-1
D gene: TRBD1
CDR3 protein: ASSQESRDREF

V gene: TRBV9
clone size: few
CDR3 length: 12
J gene: TRBJ2-1
D gene: .
CDR3 protein: ASSVVGSRTEQF

V gene: TRBV5-1
clone size: many
CDR3 length: 11
J gene: TRBJ1-2
D gene: .
CDR3 protein: ASRGDGQYGYT

V gene: TRBV6-6
clone size: .
CDR3 length: 15
J gene: TRBJ2-1
D gene: TRBD1
CDR3 protein: ASSYPPRGRFNNEQF

V gene: TRBV6-5
clone size: many
CDR3 length: 10
J gene: TRBJ2-2
D gene: .
CDR3 protein: ASEGDTGELF

V gene: TRBV11-2
clone size: few
CDR3 length: 15
J gene: TRBJ2-1
D gene: TRBD2
CDR3 protein: ASSFATSGGPYNEQF

V gene: TRBV27
clone size: .
CDR3 length: 11
J gene: TRBJ1-2
D gene: .
CDR3 protein: ASRLFGGGGYT

V gene: TRBV20-1
clone size: .
CDR3 length: 11
J gene: TRBJ1-1
D gene: TRBD1
CDR3 protein: SAPQGGNTEAF

V gene: TRBV27
clone size: few
CDR3 length: 15
J gene: TRBJ2-3
D gene: .
CDR3 protein: ASSLFPGEGGTDTQY

V gene: TRBV21-1
clone size: few
CDR3 length: 12
J gene: TRBJ2-7
D gene: .
CDR3 protein: ASSKTGKPHEQY